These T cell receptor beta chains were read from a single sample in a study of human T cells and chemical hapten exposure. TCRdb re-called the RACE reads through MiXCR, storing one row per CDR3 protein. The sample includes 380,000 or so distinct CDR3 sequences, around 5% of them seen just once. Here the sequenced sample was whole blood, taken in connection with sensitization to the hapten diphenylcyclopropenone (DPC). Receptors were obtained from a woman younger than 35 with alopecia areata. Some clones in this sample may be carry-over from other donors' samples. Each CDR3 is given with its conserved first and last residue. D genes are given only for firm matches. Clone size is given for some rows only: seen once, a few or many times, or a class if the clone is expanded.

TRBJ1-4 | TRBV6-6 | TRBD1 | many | TGTGCCAGCAGTTCGACCACAGGGGGATTTCCCGAAAAACTGTTTTTT | CASSSTTGGFPEKLFF
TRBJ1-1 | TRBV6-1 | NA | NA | TGTGCCAGCAGTGCCGTAAGAGGGACTGAAGCTTTCTTT | CASSAVRGTEAFF
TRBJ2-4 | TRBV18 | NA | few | TGTGCCAGCTCACCACTTCAGGGCGCGGAAAACATTCAGTACTTC | CASSPLQGAENIQYF
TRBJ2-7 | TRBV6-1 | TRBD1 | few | TGTGCCAGCAGTGAAGTGAGAGCGACAGGGAAAAGAGAGCAGTACTTC | CASSEVRATGKREQYF
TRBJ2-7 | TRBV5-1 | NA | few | TGCGCCAGCAGCTTGTGTAAGGTGGGGTTTTGCGACGAGCAGTACTTC | CASSLCKVGFCDEQYF
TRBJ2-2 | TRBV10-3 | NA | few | TGTGCCATCGCTGGTGGGACTGTGAACACCGGGGAGCTGTTTTTT | CAIAGGTVNTGELFF
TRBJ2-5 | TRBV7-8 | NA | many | TGTGCCTGTAAGTTCCGGGACGTTGTTGAGACCCAGTACTTC | CACKFRDVVETQYF
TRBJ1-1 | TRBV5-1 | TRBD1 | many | TGCGCCAGCAGCTTGGTGGGACAGGGACTGTCTGAAGCTTTCTTT | CASSLVGQGLSEAFF
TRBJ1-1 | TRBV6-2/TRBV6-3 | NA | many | TGTGCCAGCAGTTACGGTGAGCGTCGGCACCCGATTGCTGAAGCTTTCTTT | CASSYGERRHPIAEAFF
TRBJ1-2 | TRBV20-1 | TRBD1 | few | TGCAGTGCTTCCGGGACAGGGGGAGGCTACACCTTC | CSASGTGGGYTF
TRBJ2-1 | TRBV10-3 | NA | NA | TGTGCCATCAGAGATACAGGGATCTCCTACAATGAGCAGTTCTTC | CAIRDTGISYNEQFF
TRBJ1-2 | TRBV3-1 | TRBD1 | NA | TGTGCCAGCAGCCAGCTGGACAGGGACTATGGCTACACCTTC | CASSQLDRDYGYTF
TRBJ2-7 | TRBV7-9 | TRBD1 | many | TGTGCCAGCAGCTTAGTACAGGGGGTCTACGAGCAGTACTTC | CASSLVQGVYEQYF
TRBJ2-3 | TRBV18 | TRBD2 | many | TGTGCCAGCTCACCGGCGACTAGCGTGGGCCCAGATACGCAGTATTTT | CASSPATSVGPDTQYF
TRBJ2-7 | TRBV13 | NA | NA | TGTGCCAGCAGGCCCCGAGGGGGGTTCTCCTACGAGCAGTACTTC | CASRPRGGFSYEQYF
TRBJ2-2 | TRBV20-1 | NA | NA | TGCAGTGCGAGGTTATCTCGGGGGACCTCCAGAACCGGGGAGCTGTTTTTT | CSARLSRGTSRTGELFF
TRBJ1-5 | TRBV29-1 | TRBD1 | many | TGCAGCGTTGCCGGGACAGGGGAGTCTCAGCCCCAGCATTTT | CSVAGTGESQPQHF
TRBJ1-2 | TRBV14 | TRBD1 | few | TGTGCCAGCAGCTCCCCGGACAGGGTTGCCTATGGCTACACCTTC | CASSSPDRVAYGYTF
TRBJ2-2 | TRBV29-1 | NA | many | TGCAGCGTTGTCAGGGGGAACACCGGGGAGCTGTTTTTT | CSVVRGNTGELFF
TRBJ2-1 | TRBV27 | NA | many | TGTGCCAGCAGTTTATCGGGGGGGCCCTACAATGAGCAGTTCTTC | CASSLSGGPYNEQFF
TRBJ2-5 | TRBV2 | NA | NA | TGTGCCAGCAGTGGGGAGCAGATGGAGACCCAGTACTTC | CASSGEQMETQYF
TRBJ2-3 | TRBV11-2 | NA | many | TGTGCCAGCAGCTTAGATAATCCTGACAGGCGATACACAGATACGCAGTATTTT | CASSLDNPDRRYTDTQYF
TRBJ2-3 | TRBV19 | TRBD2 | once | TGTGCCAGGCCGACTAGCAGAAGATGCACAGATACGCAGTATTTT | CARPTSRRCTDTQYF
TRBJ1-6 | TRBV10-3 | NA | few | TGTGCCATCAGTGCCCGGACACCCGATAATTCACCCCTCCACTTT | CAISARTPDNSPLHF
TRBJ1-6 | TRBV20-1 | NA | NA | TGCAGTGCCACGGCAGGGAGAGATTCACCCCTCCACTTT | CSATAGRDSPLHF
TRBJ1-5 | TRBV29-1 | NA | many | TGCAGCGTCATAGGACAGAAGAATCAGCCCCAGCATTTT | CSVIGQKNQPQHF
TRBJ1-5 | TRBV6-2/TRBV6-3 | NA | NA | TGTGCCAGCCGGACAACCAATCAGCCCCAGCATTTT | CASRTTNQPQHF
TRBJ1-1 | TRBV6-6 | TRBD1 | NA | TGTGCCAGCAGCACCGGACAGGGGAAGGATGAAGCTTTCTTT | CASSTGQGKDEAFF
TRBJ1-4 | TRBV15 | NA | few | TGTGCCACCAGCCAAAATGAAAAACTGTTTTTT | CATSQNEKLFF
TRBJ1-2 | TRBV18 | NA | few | TGTGCCAGCTCACCGATGGACGCCTATGGCTACACCTTC | CASSPMDAYGYTF
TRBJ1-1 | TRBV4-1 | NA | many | TGCGCCAGCAGCCAAGTAGAGATGAACACTGAAGCTTTCTTT | CASSQVEMNTEAFF
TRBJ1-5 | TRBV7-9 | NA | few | TGTGCCAGCAGCTTTGCAGGCCGGCCCCAGCATTTT | CASSFAGRPQHF